This TCR beta chain is from a study of tumor and adjacent non-tumor tissue in lung cancer. Turning to the study itself: Patients comprised about a dozen adenocarcinoma, a couple of squamous cell carcinoma and 1 small cell lung cancer. Patients were aged 31 to 76, approximately ten men and about five women, stage I to III. Study outcomes and limitations: Normal lung showed higher cumulative top 100 clone frequency than tumor.

TCRbeta libraries were built with three rounds of nested PCR, modified from ARM-PCR. TCRdb used MiXCR to reprocess the multiplex PCR reads, holding one entry per CDR3 protein. Of about 200,000 distinct CDR3 sequences listed, 70% to 75% are singletons. Notes on this clonotype: Its antigen is unidentified. Germline and junction disagree at one end, which may indicate a read error.

The CDR3 runs to 14 residues. Germline V gene lookup returns CDR1 MNHNS and CDR2 SASEGT. The template was RNA from unsorted bulk tissue. Chemotherapy-naive patients with new lung cancer underwent thoracic surgery in China, August–late 2014. The sequenced sample consisted of lung tumor tissue. V is TRBV6-1 and J is TRBJ1-1; 7 bases agree with TRBD1. The TCR comes from a man aged 55 to 70 with non-small cell lung cancer. Here the CDR3 reads CASSVLQGNTETFF. The CDR3, as DNA: TGTGCCAGCAGCGTACTACAGGGGAACACTGAAACTTTCTTT.